The clone carrying this T cell receptor beta chain has more than one count but fewer than ten. Its matching antigen is unknown. Germline CDR1 reads KGHSH; CDR2 reads LQKENI. The CDR3 covers 15 residues. V was cut by 4 bases and J by 3 bases, with 16 bases left in between. This specimen comes from a study of cytomegalovirus exposure and HLA in healthy donors. Study-level results: Accounts indicate the classifier identified cytomegalovirus status with strong specificity and sensitivity. That first-cohort TCR clusters tended to co-occur in the roughly 110 validation repertoires was found in a later analysis. Some TCR beta chains (164 of them) were listed as cytomegalovirus-associated.

These donors were members of the approximately 110-subject validation cohort, a group separate from the approximately 670-subject first cohort. Some clones are missing from TCRdb's copy, which holds only in-frame ones; the method was immunoSEQ multiplex PCR. The sample yields more than 250,000 clones, 75% to 90% seen once. Sequences were obtained from PBMCs. The chain carries TRBV18 and TRBJ2-7, with TRBD2 as a possible D gene (6 bases). The TCR comes from a woman between 18 and 29 years old in good health and CMV-seronegative. Here the CDR3 DNA reads TGTGCCAGCTCACGCGGGATTCTCGACCTCTACGAGCAGTACTTC. Protein product: CASSRGILDLYEQYF. Together with reference TRBV18 and TRBJ2-7, the CDR3 gives the full variable domain: NAGVMQNPRHLVRRRGQEARLRCSPMKGHSHVYWYRQLPEEGLKFMVYLQKENIIDESGMPKERFSAEFPKEGPSILRIQQVVRGDSAAYFCASSRGILDLYEQYFGPGTRLTVT.